This is a list of T cell receptor beta chains from one sample in a study of blood T cell repertoires in COVID-19. TCRdb keeps only in-frame clones here, not all; method: immunoSEQ multiplex PCR. The table lists 45,000 to 55,000 clones, around four fifths of them singletons. Sequencing was carried out using peripheral blood. These receptors came from a middle-aged man with acute or convalescent COVID-19. CDR3s include the opening cysteine and the closing phenylalanine or tryptophan. The D gene is left open where the match is weak. Clone size appears in some rows only: once, few, many, or a class for an expanded clone.

V gene: TRBV19; J gene: TRBJ1-2; D gene: .; clone size: .; CDR3 protein: CATMYPGAHYGYTF; CDR3 DNA: TGTGCCACCATGTATCCGGGAGCTCACTATGGCTACACCTTC
V gene: TRBV4-1; J gene: TRBJ1-5; D gene: TRBD1; clone size: .; CDR3 protein: CASSHPDRGGNQPQHF; CDR3 DNA: TGCGCCAGCAGCCATCCCGACAGGGGTGGCAATCAGCCCCAGCATTTT
V gene: TRBV6-5; J gene: TRBJ1-2; D gene: TRBD1; clone size: .; CDR3 protein: CASRAGQGLYGYTF; CDR3 DNA: TGTGCCAGCAGGGCCGGACAGGGGCTCTATGGCTACACCTTC
V gene: TRBV9; J gene: TRBJ2-1; D gene: .; clone size: .; CDR3 protein: CASSDTGIVNEQFF; CDR3 DNA: TGTGCCAGCAGCGACACAGGGATAGTCAATGAGCAGTTCTTC
V gene: TRBV2; J gene: TRBJ1-4; D gene: .; clone size: .; CDR3 protein: CASRSDSATNEKLFF; CDR3 DNA: TGTGCCAGCAGGTCTGACAGCGCAACTAATGAAAAACTGTTTTTT
V gene: TRBV18; J gene: TRBJ2-2; D gene: TRBD1; clone size: .; CDR3 protein: CASSQMTGTNTGELFF; CDR3 DNA: TGTGCCAGCTCACAAATGACAGGGACGAACACCGGGGAGCTGTTTTTT
V gene: TRBV7-8; J gene: TRBJ1-5; D gene: TRBD1; clone size: .; CDR3 protein: CASSGTVNQPQHF; CDR3 DNA: TGTGCCAGCAGCGGGACAGTTAATCAGCCCCAGCATTTT
V gene: TRBV10-2; J gene: TRBJ1-2; D gene: .; clone size: .; CDR3 protein: CASSEDARAPGYGYTF; CDR3 DNA: TGCGCCAGCAGTGAAGACGCCAGGGCCCCGGGCTATGGCTACACCTTC
V gene: TRBV5-1; J gene: TRBJ2-7; D gene: TRBD1; clone size: .; CDR3 protein: CASSPGQELYEQYF; CDR3 DNA: TGCGCCAGCAGCCCGGGACAGGAATTATACGAGCAGTACTTC
V gene: TRBV13; J gene: TRBJ2-7; D gene: .; clone size: .; CDR3 protein: CACGTSGANEQYF; CDR3 DNA: TGTGCCTGCGGAACATCAGGGGCGAACGAGCAGTACTTC
V gene: TRBV19; J gene: TRBJ1-5; D gene: TRBD1; clone size: once; CDR3 protein: CASSTQQGAINQPQHF; CDR3 DNA: TGTGCCAGCAGCACTCAACAGGGGGCTATCAATCAGCCCCAGCATTTT
V gene: TRBV28; J gene: TRBJ1-6; D gene: TRBD1; clone size: .; CDR3 protein: CASSFRTPGQGAPRGYNSPLHF; CDR3 DNA: TGTGCCAGCAGTTTTCGAACTCCAGGACAGGGGGCTCCGAGAGGGTATAATTCACCCCTCCACTTT
V gene: TRBV19; J gene: TRBJ1-2; D gene: .; clone size: .; CDR3 protein: CASSIARSNYGYTF; CDR3 DNA: TGTGCCAGTAGTATTGCCCGGTCTAACTATGGCTACACCTTC
V gene: TRBV11-3; J gene: TRBJ2-2; D gene: TRBD2; clone size: .; CDR3 protein: CASSSRTSGGTGELFF; CDR3 DNA: TGTGCCAGCAGCTCGAGGACTAGCGGGGGCACCGGGGAGCTGTTTTTT
V gene: TRBV11-2; J gene: TRBJ1-6; D gene: .; clone size: .; CDR3 protein: CASSLEPRQTLHF; CDR3 DNA: TGTGCCAGCAGCTTAGAACCTCGACAGACCCTCCACTTT
V gene: TRBV5-1; J gene: TRBJ2-5; D gene: TRBD2; clone size: few; CDR3 protein: CASSPGMVAGAETQYF; CDR3 DNA: TGCGCCAGCAGCCCCGGTATGGTAGCGGGGGCTGAGACCCAGTACTTC
V gene: TRBV7-8; J gene: TRBJ2-3; D gene: TRBD1; clone size: .; CDR3 protein: CASRPTSDRGTDTQYF; CDR3 DNA: TGTGCCAGCAGACCAACCTCCGACAGGGGCACAGATACGCAGTATTTT
V gene: TRBV7-2; J gene: TRBJ1-3; D gene: .; clone size: .; CDR3 protein: CASSLFSRARGNTIYF; CDR3 DNA: TGTGCCAGCAGCTTGTTCTCCAGGGCGCGAGGAAACACCATATATTTT
V gene: TRBV7-9; J gene: TRBJ2-1; D gene: .; clone size: .; CDR3 protein: CASSSTWVAHNEQFF; CDR3 DNA: TGTGCCAGCAGCTCCACCTGGGTAGCACACAATGAGCAGTTCTTC
V gene: TRBV21-1; J gene: TRBJ2-7; D gene: .; clone size: .; CDR3 protein: CASSNWGLGLPYEQYF; CDR3 DNA: TGTGCCAGCAGCAATTGGGGACTGGGACTGCCCTACGAGCAGTACTTC
V gene: TRBV2; J gene: TRBJ1-5; D gene: .; clone size: .; CDR3 protein: CASSGEDQPQHF; CDR3 DNA: TGTGCCAGCAGTGGGGAGGATCAGCCCCAGCATTTT
V gene: TRBV4-1; J gene: TRBJ1-6; D gene: .; clone size: .; CDR3 protein: CASSQEGGRENSPLHF; CDR3 DNA: TGCGCCAGCAGCCAAGAGGGGGGACGGGAAAATTCACCCCTCCACTTT
V gene: TRBV24-1; J gene: TRBJ2-7; D gene: TRBD1; clone size: .; CDR3 protein: CATSDLRGTGFHEQYF; CDR3 DNA: TGTGCCACCAGTGATTTGCGTGGGACAGGGTTCCACGAGCAGTACTTC
V gene: TRBV20-1; J gene: TRBJ2-5; D gene: TRBD2; clone size: .; CDR3 protein: CSAERGETQYF; CDR3 DNA: TGCAGTGCTGAGCGGGGCGAGACCCAGTACTTC
V gene: TRBV6-1; J gene: TRBJ2-7; D gene: TRBD1; clone size: .; CDR3 protein: CASSEGIQGIYEQYF; CDR3 DNA: TGTGCCAGCAGTGAAGGGATACAGGGGATATACGAGCAGTACTTC
V gene: TRBV6-5; J gene: TRBJ2-1; D gene: TRBD1; clone size: .; CDR3 protein: CASSSQGTNEQFF; CDR3 DNA: TGTGCCAGCAGTTCACAGGGGACCAATGAGCAGTTCTTC
V gene: TRBV3-1/TRBV3-2; J gene: TRBJ2-2; D gene: .; clone size: .; CDR3 protein: CASSQTGAGELFF; CDR3 DNA: TGTGCCAGCAGCCAAACAGGAGCCGGGGAGCTGTTTTTT
V gene: TRBV5-4; J gene: TRBJ2-1; D gene: TRBD2; clone size: .; CDR3 protein: CASSLGGGTYNEQFF; CDR3 DNA: TGTGCCAGCAGCTTGGGCGGGGGGACCTACAATGAGCAGTTCTTC
V gene: TRBV19; J gene: TRBJ2-3; D gene: .; clone size: .; CDR3 protein: CASSLDITSTDTQYF; CDR3 DNA: TGTGCCAGTAGTTTGGACATAACTAGCACAGATACGCAGTATTTT
V gene: TRBV7-9; J gene: TRBJ1-6; D gene: .; clone size: .; CDR3 protein: CASSNGRATYNSPLHF; CDR3 DNA: TGTGCCAGCAGCAATGGCAGGGCAACCTATAATTCACCCCTCCACTTT
V gene: TRBV9; J gene: TRBJ2-1; D gene: .; clone size: once; CDR3 protein: CASSVGLDAGNEQFF; CDR3 DNA: TGTGCCAGCAGCGTAGGACTTGACGCGGGCAATGAGCAGTTCTTC
V gene: TRBV6-5; J gene: TRBJ2-1; D gene: TRBD2; clone size: once; CDR3 protein: CASTGLAGPYNEQFF; CDR3 DNA: TGTGCCAGCACTGGCTTAGCGGGCCCTTACAATGAGCAGTTCTTC
V gene: TRBV2; J gene: TRBJ1-1; D gene: TRBD1; clone size: .; CDR3 protein: CASSVDRVNTEAFF; CDR3 DNA: TGTGCCAGCAGTGTAGACAGGGTGAACACTGAAGCTTTCTTT
V gene: TRBV7-3; J gene: TRBJ2-1; D gene: .; clone size: once; CDR3 protein: CASSRTRDSYNEQFF; CDR3 DNA: TGTGCCAGCAGTCGTACCCGGGACTCCTACAATGAGCAGTTCTTC
V gene: TRBV29-1; J gene: TRBJ2-7; D gene: .; clone size: .; CDR3 protein: CSVEREQYF; CDR3 DNA: TGCAGCGTTGAGAGAGAGCAGTACTTC
V gene: TRBV30; J gene: TRBJ1-2; D gene: .; clone size: .; CDR3 protein: CAWNPREGGYTF; CDR3 DNA: TGTGCCTGGAACCCCAGGGAAGGTGGCTACACCTTC
V gene: TRBV19; J gene: TRBJ1-5; D gene: .; clone size: .; CDR3 protein: CASSVTDYSNQPQHF; CDR3 DNA: TGTGCCAGTAGTGTGACAGATTATAGCAATCAGCCCCAGCATTTT
V gene: TRBV18; J gene: TRBJ1-6; D gene: .; clone size: .; CDR3 protein: CASSPTSSSYNSPLHF; CDR3 DNA: TGTGCCAGCTCACCTACGTCTAGCTCCTATAATTCACCCCTCCACTTT
V gene: TRBV5-1; J gene: TRBJ2-4; D gene: TRBD1; clone size: .; CDR3 protein: CASSLGQNQNIQYF; CDR3 DNA: TGCGCCAGCAGCCTGGGACAGAACCAAAACATTCAGTACTTC
V gene: TRBV27; J gene: TRBJ1-6; D gene: .; clone size: .; CDR3 protein: CASSLKSGLHSPLHF; CDR3 DNA: TGTGCCAGCAGTTTAAAATCAGGGTTGCATTCACCCCTCCACTTT
V gene: TRBV10-3; J gene: TRBJ2-7; D gene: TRBD2; clone size: few; CDR3 protein: CAISGGSGLAGAGSSYEQYF; CDR3 DNA: TGTGCCATCAGTGGGGGGTCGGGACTAGCGGGAGCGGGGAGCTCCTACGAGCAGTACTTC
V gene: TRBV27; J gene: TRBJ2-1; D gene: TRBD2; clone size: .; CDR3 protein: CASSPPGLAAYNEQFF; CDR3 DNA: TGTGCCAGCAGTCCCCCGGGACTAGCGGCCTACAATGAGCAGTTCTTC
V gene: TRBV11-1; J gene: TRBJ2-7; D gene: TRBD1; clone size: .; CDR3 protein: CASSSDRANKYF; CDR3 DNA: TGTGCCAGCAGCAGCGACAGGGCTAATAAGTACTTC
V gene: TRBV13; J gene: TRBJ2-5; D gene: .; clone size: once; CDR3 protein: CASSLVRERAGQETQYF; CDR3 DNA: TGTGCCAGCAGCTTAGTACGAGAGCGGGCAGGACAAGAGACCCAGTACTTC
V gene: TRBV9; J gene: TRBJ1-4; D gene: .; clone size: .; CDR3 protein: CASSVNGLDHEKLFF; CDR3 DNA: TGTGCCAGCAGCGTAAACGGTCTCGATCATGAAAAACTGTTTTTT
V gene: TRBV19; J gene: TRBJ1-2; D gene: .; clone size: .; CDR3 protein: CASSPEVFYGYTF; CDR3 DNA: TGTGCCAGTAGTCCCGAGGTTTTCTATGGCTACACCTTC
V gene: TRBV4-1; J gene: TRBJ2-7; D gene: TRBD2; clone size: .; CDR3 protein: CASSRGGVEQYF; CDR3 DNA: TGCGCCAGCAGCCGCGGGGGGGTCGAGCAGTACTTC
V gene: TRBV7-3; J gene: TRBJ2-7; D gene: TRBD2; clone size: .; CDR3 protein: CASFGLAGAYEQYF; CDR3 DNA: TGTGCCAGCTTCGGACTAGCGGGGGCCTACGAGCAGTACTTC
V gene: TRBV9; J gene: TRBJ2-7; D gene: TRBD1; clone size: .; CDR3 protein: CASSVDQGAVALYF; CDR3 DNA: TGTGCCAGCAGCGTAGATCAGGGGGCGGTTGCTTTGTACTTC
V gene: TRBV7-3; J gene: TRBJ2-7; D gene: .; clone size: .; CDR3 protein: CASSLYQGYEQYF; CDR3 DNA: TGTGCCAGCAGCTTATATCAGGGCTACGAGCAGTACTTC
V gene: TRBV2; J gene: TRBJ1-1; D gene: .; clone size: .; CDR3 protein: CASSEFKGGGTEAFF; CDR3 DNA: TGTGCCAGCAGTGAGTTTAAGGGTGGGGGGACTGAAGCTTTCTTT
V gene: TRBV28; J gene: TRBJ2-1; D gene: TRBD1; clone size: .; CDR3 protein: CASSGTGRKQFF; CDR3 DNA: TGTGCCAGCAGTGGGACAGGGCGCAAGCAGTTCTTC
V gene: TRBV5-1; J gene: TRBJ2-3; D gene: TRBD1; clone size: .; CDR3 protein: CASKGASTDTQYF; CDR3 DNA: TGCGCCAGCAAGGGGGCTAGCACAGATACGCAGTATTTT
V gene: TRBV5-1; J gene: TRBJ2-7; D gene: .; clone size: .; CDR3 protein: CASSFTGYEQYF; CDR3 DNA: TGCGCCAGCAGCTTCACAGGGTACGAGCAGTACTTC
V gene: TRBV7-8; J gene: TRBJ1-2; D gene: TRBD1; clone size: .; CDR3 protein: CASSPRNRGENGYTF; CDR3 DNA: TGTGCCAGCAGCCCCCGCAACAGGGGCGAGAATGGCTACACCTTC